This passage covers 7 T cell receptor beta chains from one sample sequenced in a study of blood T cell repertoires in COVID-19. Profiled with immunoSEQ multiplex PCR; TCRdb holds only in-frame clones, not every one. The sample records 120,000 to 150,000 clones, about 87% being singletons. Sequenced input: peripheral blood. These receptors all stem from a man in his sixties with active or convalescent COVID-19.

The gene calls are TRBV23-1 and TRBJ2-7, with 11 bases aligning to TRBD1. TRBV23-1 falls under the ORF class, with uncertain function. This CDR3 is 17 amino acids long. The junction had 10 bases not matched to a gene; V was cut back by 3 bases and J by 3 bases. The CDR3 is CASSQYNWDRGIYEQYF. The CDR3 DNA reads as TGCGCCAGCAGTCAGTATAATTGGGACAGGGGGATCTACGAGCAGTACTTC.

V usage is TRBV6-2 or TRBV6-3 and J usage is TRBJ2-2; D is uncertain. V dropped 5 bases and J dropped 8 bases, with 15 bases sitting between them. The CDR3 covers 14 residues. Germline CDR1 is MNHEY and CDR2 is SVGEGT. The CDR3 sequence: CASSTALVSGELFF. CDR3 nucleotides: TGTGCCAGCAGTACTGCGCTAGTTTCTGGGGAGCTGTTTTTT.

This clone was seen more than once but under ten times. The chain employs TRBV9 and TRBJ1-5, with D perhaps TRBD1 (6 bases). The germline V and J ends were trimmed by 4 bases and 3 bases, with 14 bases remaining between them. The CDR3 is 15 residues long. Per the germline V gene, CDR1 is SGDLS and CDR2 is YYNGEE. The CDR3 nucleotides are TGTGCCAGCAGCCCCGAACAGGGAGACAATCAGCCCCAGCATTTT. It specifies CASSPEQGDNQPQHF.

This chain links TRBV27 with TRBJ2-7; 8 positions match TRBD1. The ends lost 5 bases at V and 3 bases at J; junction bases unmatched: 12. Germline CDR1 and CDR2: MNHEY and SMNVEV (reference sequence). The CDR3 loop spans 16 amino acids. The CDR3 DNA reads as TGTGCCAGCAGTCGGCGCAGGGGGCCCGGAGACTACGAGCAGTACTTC. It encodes CASSRRRGPGDYEQYF.

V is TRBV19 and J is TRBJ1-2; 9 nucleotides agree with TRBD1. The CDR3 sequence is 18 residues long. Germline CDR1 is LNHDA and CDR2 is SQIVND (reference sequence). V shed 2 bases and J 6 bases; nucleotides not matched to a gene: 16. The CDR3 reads CASSISFGQGRARNGYTF. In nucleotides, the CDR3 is TGTGCCAGTAGTATATCCTTTGGACAGGGGCGAGCAAGGAATGGCTACACCTTC.

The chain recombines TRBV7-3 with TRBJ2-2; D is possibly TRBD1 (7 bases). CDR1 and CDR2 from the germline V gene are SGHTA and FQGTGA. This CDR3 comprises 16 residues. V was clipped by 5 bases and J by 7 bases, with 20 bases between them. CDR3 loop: CASSPWQGGAFGELFF. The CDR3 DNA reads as TGTGCCAGCAGCCCCTGGCAGGGGGGCGCGTTCGGGGAGCTGTTTTTT.

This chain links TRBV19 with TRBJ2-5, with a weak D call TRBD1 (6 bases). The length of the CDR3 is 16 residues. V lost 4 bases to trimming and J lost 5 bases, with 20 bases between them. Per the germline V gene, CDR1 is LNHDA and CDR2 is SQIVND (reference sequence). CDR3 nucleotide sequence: TGTGCCAGTAGTAACGGACAGCTTCAGCATGTGGAGACCCAGTACTTC. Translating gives CASSNGQLQHVETQYF.